What follows are 12 T cell receptor beta chains derived from one specimen sequenced in a study of beta chain features in type 1 diabetes. Sequenced material consisted of expressed TCRB transcripts (all of the isolated RNA was reverse transcribed). The table came from immunoSEQ multiplex PCR; TCRdb's copy has only in-frame clones and leaves some out. Here the sample spans around 40,000 clones, about half being singletons. The sample consisted of Tregs from blood. The receptor set was obtained from a woman younger than 30 in good health.

This rearrangement joins TRBV5-1 to TRBJ2-1; 7 bases are shared with TRBD2. Germline values: CDR1 SGHRS, CDR2 YFSETQ. V lost 4 bases, J lost 6 bases, and 10 bases stayed unmatched. CDR3 size: 15 residues. CDR3 sequence reads: CASSPLAAPGNEQFF. CDR3 nucleotides: TGCGCCAGCAGCCCGCTAGCGGCCCCGGGCAATGAGCAGTTCTTC. Full variable domain (outside the CDR3, taken from reference TRBV5-1 and TRBJ2-1): KAGVTQTPRYLIKTRGQQVTLSCSPISGHRSVSWYQQTPGQGLQFLFEYFSETQRNKGNFPGRFSGRQFSNSRSEMNVSTLELGDSALYLCASSPLAAPGNEQFFGPGTRLTVL.

This chain links TRBV4-2 with TRBJ1-5, with D perhaps matching TRBD1 (5 bases). Germline V gene sequence: CDR1 LGHNA, CDR2 YNFKEQ. The CDR3 sequence is 15 residues long. V was pared by 0 bases and J by 4 bases, with 10 bases between. The CDR3 reads CASSQEDRQNQPQHF. The CDR3 DNA reads TGTGCCAGCAGCCAAGAAGATCGACAGAATCAGCCCCAGCATTTT.

The chain has TRBV2 and TRBJ2-1; tentatively, D is TRBD1 (5 bases). Between the trimmed V and J ends, which lost 7 bases and 5 bases, there was a span of 18 bases. CDR3 size: 15 residues. CDR1 is SNHLY and CDR2 is FYNNEI in the germline V gene. The CDR3 nucleotides are TGTGCCAGCATAGTTAGGGGTATTGGCGACAATGAGCAGTTCTTC. This translates into CASIVRGIGDNEQFF.

This clone was counted between two and nine times. The chain carries TRBV18 and TRBJ2-7; D is ambiguous. The CDR3 totals 12 residues. Trimming pared 2 bases from V and 5 bases from J, leaving 7 bases between. Germline assignment: CDR1 KGHSH and CDR2 LQKENI. The CDR3 reads CASSPDTDEQYF. CDR3 nucleotides: TGTGCCAGCTCACCAGACACGGACGAGCAGTACTTC.

The chain is built from TRBV5-1 and TRBJ2-7; TRBD1 matches 9 bases. The CDR3 loop spans 14 amino acids. The germline CDR1 and CDR2 sequences are SGHRS and YFSETQ. With V trimmed by 7 bases and J by 3 bases, 8 bases remained unmatched. In DNA, the CDR3 is TGCGCCAGCTCCCGGGACAGGGAATACTACGAGCAGTACTTC. Amino acids: CASSRDREYYEQYF.

For this clone: Other nucleotide sequences from this sample produce the same CDR3. V is TRBV19 and J is TRBJ1-5; 10 bases agree with TRBD1. V dropped 9 bases and J dropped 7; count of bases not matched to a gene: 6. CDR1 LNHDA and CDR2 SQIVND come from the germline V gene (reference sequence). The CDR3 sequence is 13 residues long. In nucleotides, the CDR3 is TGTGCCAGCAGGGGACAGGGGAGGCAGCCCCAGCATTTT. It translates to CASRGQGRQPQHF.

The chain is built from TRBV18 and TRBJ2-7, with a possible D match to TRBD1 (6 bases). CDR1 is KGHSH, CDR2 LQKENI, per germline. V gave up 3 bases and J gave up 2 bases, with 8 bases separating them. The CDR3 runs 13 residues. The DNA for the CDR3 is TGTGCCAGCTCACCTAGGGACACCTACGAGCAGTACTTC. Encoded protein: CASSPRDTYEQYF.

This chain connects TRBV19 to TRBJ2-7; D is perhaps TRBD2 (6 bases). V lost 3 bases and J 4 bases, leaving 16 bases between the germline ends. Germline V gene sequence: CDR1 LNHDA, CDR2 SQIVND (reference sequence). The CDR3 totals 15 residues. DNA for the CDR3: TGTGCCAGTAGTATGTTAGTTGGGACTGTGTACGAGCAGTACTTC. It yields the protein CASSMLVGTVYEQYF.

This clone showed up just a few times. V usage is TRBV10-3 and J usage is TRBJ2-1, with 7 nucleotides matching TRBD1. V trimming: 4 bases; J trimming: 10 bases; junction bases outside the gene matches: 16. The CDR3 is 16 amino acids. Germline CDR1 reads ENHRY; CDR2 reads SYGVKD. The CDR3: CAISGGTARGPGEQFF. The CDR3 coding sequence is TGTGCCATCAGTGGAGGGACAGCCCGGGGCCCGGGGGAGCAGTTCTTC.

The V call is TRBV7-2, the J call TRBJ1-2; D is possibly TRBD1 (5 bases). V lost 4 bases, J lost 2 bases, and 14 bases lay in between. The length of the CDR3 is 15 residues. The germline V gene has CDR1 SGHTA and CDR2 FQGNSA. The CDR3 sequence: CASSYKADSNYGYTF. Here the CDR3 DNA reads TGTGCCAGCAGCTACAAGGCAGACAGCAACTATGGCTACACCTTC.

This clone was seen a handful of times. The chain recombines TRBV7-8 with TRBJ2-7, with TRBD2 matching 11 bases. The V gene end was trimmed by 6 bases and the J gene end by 2 bases; junction bases not matched to a gene: 9. The CDR3 has 16 amino acids. Per the germline V gene, CDR1 is SGHVS and CDR2 is FQNEAQ. The DNA of the CDR3 is TGTGCCAGCAGAGACTTGGGACTAGCGGCGGCCTACGAGCAGTACTTC. This gives the protein CASRDLGLAAAYEQYF.

This rearrangement joins TRBV27 to TRBJ2-5, with D maybe TRBD1 (6 bases). From germline, CDR1 is MNHEY and CDR2 SMNVEV (reference sequence). The CDR3 is 16 residues long. Trimming took off 6 bases at V and 0 bases at J, with 17 bases between the two ends. The CDR3 here is CASRPWQGKDQETQYF. CDR3 coding DNA: TGTGCCAGCAGACCTTGGCAGGGGAAGGACCAAGAGACCCAGTACTTC.